The rows below give T cell receptor beta chains drawn from one sample of a study of blood T cell repertoires in COVID-19. Assay: immunoSEQ multiplex PCR; the TCRdb copy retains only in-frame clones and omits some. The repertoire consists of hundreds of thousands of clones, with about 80% occurring once and the leading ten covering 1.9%. Sequencing input: peripheral blood. Receptors were obtained from an elderly woman with acute or convalescent COVID-19. CDR3s leave out the opening cysteine and the closing phenylalanine or tryptophan. Fields, in order: V gene, D gene, CDR3 protein. D genes are given only for firm matches.

>TRBV10-2|-
ASLDGGSNTEAF
>TRBV21-1|-
ASSKSWTGLMNTEAF
>TRBV12-3/TRBV12-4|TRBD2
ASSPSSGEQY
>TRBV6-6|-
ASSYGGGIETQY
>TRBV19|TRBD1
ASTDRGNTEAF
>TRBV6-5|TRBD2
ASFPGTSRSNEQF
>TRBV5-1|TRBD1
ASSPGPGTGMNTEAF
>TRBV6-6|-
ASSYSFSKREQF
>TRBV5-1|-
ASSLERMGYT
>TRBV6-5|-
ASRATGFYTEAF
>TRBV2|-
ASSRGTDTQY
>TRBV7-2|TRBD2
ASSFQAGVYEQY
>TRBV2|-
ASSDRNNSPLH
>TRBV7-2|-
ASSWDWDSYEQY
>TRBV11-2|TRBD1
ASSLVDRVNEKLF
>TRBV9|-
ASSVWGDTSTDTQY
>TRBV6-2/TRBV6-3|TRBD2
ASSYLAGRYNEQF
>TRBV7-8|-
ASSLEGLLRGGYT
>TRBV12-5|TRBD1
ASGLRAGGDSR
>TRBV7-7|-
ASSLGLSTDTQY
>TRBV5-1|-
ASSKDTASYEQY
>TRBV6-2/TRBV6-3|TRBD2
ASSPVGTRGTDTQY
>TRBV3-1/TRBV3-2|-
ASRRGAQETQY
>TRBV19|TRBD1
ASRPTGENTEAF
>TRBV6-2/TRBV6-3|-
ASSYTGRAF
>TRBV9|TRBD1
ASSVATGGAYGYT
>TRBV6-2/TRBV6-3|-
ASSYRGRRENEQY
>TRBV7-6|TRBD2
ASSLGGGTYNEQF
>TRBV30|-
AWSTGNYGYT
>TRBV4-2|-
ASSQAHSMNTEAF
>TRBV5-4|TRBD2
ASSGRTSGVDNEQF